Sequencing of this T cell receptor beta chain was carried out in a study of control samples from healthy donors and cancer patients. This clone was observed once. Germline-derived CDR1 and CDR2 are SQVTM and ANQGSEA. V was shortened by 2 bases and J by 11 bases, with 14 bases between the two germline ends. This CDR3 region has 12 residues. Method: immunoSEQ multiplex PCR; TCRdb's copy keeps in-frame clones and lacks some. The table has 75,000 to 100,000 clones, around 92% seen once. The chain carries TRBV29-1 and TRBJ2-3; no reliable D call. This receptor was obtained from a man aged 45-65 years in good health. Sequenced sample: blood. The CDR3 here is CSVESYSRVQYF. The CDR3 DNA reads TGCAGCGTTGAATCGTACTCCCGGGTGCAGTATTTT.